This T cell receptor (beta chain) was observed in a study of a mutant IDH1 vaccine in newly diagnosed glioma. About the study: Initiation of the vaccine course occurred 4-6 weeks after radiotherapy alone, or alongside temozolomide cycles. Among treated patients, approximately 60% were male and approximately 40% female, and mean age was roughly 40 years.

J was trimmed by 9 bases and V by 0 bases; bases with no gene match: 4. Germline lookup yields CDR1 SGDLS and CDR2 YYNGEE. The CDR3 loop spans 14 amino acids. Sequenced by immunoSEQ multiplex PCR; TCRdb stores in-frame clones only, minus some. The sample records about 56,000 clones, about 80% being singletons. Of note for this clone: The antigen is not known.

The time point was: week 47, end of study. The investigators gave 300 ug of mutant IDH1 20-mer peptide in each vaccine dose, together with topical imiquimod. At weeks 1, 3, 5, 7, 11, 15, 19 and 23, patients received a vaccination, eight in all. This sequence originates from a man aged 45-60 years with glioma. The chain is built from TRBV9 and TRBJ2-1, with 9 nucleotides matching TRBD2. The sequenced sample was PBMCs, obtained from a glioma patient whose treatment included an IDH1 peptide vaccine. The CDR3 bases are TGTGCCAGCAGCGTAGCGGCGGGGGGGGTTGAGCAGTTCTTC. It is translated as CASSVAAGGVEQFF.